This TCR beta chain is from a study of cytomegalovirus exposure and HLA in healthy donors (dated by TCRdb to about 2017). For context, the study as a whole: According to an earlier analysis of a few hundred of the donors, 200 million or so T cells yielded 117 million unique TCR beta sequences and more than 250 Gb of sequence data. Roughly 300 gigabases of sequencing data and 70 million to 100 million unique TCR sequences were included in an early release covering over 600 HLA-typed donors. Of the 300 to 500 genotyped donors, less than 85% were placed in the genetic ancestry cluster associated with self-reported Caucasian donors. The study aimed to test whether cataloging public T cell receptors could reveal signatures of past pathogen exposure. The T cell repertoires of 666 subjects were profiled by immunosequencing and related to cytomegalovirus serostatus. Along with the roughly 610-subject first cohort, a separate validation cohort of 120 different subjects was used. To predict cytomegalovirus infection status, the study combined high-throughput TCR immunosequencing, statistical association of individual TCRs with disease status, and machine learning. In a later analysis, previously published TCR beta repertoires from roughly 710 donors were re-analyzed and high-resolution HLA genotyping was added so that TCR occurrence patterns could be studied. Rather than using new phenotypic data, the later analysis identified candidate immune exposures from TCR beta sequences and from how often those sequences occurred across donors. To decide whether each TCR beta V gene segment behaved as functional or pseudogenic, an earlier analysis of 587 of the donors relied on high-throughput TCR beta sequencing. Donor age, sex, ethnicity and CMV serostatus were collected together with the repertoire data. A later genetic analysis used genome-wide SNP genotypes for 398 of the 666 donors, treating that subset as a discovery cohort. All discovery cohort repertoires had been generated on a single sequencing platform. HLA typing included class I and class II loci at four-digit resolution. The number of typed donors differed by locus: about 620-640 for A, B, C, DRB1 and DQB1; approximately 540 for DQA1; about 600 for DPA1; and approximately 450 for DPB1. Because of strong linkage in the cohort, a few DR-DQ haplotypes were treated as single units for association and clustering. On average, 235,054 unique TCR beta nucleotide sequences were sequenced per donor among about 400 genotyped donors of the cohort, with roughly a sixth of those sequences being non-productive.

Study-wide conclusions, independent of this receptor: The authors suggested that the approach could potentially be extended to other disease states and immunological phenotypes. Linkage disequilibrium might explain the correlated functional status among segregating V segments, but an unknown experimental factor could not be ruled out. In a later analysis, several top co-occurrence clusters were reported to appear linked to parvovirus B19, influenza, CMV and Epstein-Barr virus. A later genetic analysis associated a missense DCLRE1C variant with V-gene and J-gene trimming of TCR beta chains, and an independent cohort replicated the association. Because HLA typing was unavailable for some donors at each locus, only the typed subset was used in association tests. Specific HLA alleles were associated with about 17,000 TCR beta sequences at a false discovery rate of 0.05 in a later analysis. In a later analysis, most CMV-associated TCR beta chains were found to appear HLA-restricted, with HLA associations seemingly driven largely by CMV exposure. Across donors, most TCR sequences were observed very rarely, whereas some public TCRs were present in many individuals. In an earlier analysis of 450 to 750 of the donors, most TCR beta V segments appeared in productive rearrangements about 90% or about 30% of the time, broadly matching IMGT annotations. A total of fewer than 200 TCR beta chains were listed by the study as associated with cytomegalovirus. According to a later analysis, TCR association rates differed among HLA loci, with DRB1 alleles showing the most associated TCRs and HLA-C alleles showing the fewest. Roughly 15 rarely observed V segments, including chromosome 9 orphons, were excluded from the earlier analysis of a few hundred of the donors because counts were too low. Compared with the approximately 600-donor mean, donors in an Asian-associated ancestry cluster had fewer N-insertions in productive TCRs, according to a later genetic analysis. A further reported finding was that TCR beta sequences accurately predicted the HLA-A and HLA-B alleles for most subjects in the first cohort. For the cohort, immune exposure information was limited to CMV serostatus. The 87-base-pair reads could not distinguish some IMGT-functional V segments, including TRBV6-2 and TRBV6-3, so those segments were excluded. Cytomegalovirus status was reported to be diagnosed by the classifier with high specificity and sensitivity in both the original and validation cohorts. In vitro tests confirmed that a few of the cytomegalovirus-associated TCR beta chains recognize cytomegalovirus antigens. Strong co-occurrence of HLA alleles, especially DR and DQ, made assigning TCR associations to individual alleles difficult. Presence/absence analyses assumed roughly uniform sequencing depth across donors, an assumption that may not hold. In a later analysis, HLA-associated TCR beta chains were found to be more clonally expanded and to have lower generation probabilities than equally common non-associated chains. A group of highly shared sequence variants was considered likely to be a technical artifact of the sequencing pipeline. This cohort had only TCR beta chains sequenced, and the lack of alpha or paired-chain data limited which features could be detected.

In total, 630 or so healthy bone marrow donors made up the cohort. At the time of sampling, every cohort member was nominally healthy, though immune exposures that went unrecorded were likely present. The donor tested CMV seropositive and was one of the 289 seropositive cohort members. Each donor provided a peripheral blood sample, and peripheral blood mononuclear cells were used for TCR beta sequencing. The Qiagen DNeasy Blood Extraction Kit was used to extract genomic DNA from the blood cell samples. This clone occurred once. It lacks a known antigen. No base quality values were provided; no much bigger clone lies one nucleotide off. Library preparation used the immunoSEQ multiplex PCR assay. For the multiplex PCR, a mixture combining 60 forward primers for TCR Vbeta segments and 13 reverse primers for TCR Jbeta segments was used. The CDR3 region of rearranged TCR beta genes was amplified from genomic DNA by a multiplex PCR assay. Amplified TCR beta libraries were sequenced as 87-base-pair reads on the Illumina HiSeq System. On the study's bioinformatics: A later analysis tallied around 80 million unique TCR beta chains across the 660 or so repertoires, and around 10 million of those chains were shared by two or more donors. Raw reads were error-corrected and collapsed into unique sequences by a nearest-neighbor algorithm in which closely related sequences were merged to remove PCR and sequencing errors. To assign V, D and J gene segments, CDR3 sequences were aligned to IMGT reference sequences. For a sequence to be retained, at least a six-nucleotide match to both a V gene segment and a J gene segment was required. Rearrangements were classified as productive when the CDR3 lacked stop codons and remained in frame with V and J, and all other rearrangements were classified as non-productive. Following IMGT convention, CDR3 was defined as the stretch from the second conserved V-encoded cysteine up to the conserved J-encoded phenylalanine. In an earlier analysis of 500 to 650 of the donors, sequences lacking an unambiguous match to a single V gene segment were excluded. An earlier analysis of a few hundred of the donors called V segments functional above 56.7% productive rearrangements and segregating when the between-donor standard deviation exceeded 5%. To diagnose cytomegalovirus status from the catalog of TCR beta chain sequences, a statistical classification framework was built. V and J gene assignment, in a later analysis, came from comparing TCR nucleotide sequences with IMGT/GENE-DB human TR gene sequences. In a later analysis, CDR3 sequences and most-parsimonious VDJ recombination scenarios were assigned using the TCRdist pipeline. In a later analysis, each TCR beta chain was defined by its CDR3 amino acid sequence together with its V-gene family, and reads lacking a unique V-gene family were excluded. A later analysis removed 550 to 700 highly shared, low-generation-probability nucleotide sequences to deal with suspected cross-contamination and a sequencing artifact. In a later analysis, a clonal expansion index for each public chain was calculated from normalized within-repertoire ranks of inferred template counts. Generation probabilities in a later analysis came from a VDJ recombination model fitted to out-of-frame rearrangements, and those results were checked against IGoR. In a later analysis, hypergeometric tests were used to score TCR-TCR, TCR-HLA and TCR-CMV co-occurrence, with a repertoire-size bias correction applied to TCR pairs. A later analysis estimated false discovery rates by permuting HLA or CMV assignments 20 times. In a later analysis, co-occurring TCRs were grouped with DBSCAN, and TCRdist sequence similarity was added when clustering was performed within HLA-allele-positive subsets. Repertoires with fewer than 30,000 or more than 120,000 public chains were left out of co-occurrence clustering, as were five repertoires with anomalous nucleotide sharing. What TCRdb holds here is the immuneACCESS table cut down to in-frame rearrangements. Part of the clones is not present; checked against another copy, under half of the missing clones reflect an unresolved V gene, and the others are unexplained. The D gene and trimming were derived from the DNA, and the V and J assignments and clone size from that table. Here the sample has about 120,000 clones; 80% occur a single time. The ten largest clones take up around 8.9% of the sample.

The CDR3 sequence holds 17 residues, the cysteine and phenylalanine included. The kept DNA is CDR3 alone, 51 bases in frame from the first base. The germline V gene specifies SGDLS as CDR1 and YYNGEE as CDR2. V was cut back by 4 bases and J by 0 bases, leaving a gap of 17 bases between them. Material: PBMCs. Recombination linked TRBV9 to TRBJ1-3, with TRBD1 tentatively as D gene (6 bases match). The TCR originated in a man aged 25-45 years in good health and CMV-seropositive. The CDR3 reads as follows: CASSSGAGIISGNTIYF. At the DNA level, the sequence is TGTGCCAGCAGCTCAGGGGCAGGGATAATCTCTGGAAACACCATATATTTT.